The rows below give T cell receptor beta chains drawn from one sample of a study of blood T cell repertoires in COVID-19. Libraries were prepared by immunoSEQ multiplex PCR; TCRdb keeps only in-frame clonotypes and omits some of them. The table has about 140,000 clones, over 75% seen once; the top ten hold around 1.4%. The sequenced material came from peripheral blood. The receptors shown here come from a human donor in a cohort sampled during active COVID-19. The CDR3 runs from the conserved cysteine through the conserved F or W. D genes are given only for firm matches. Only part of the rows carry a size: once, few, many, or a class if the clone is expanded.

D: NA
length: 19
V: TRBV5-1
J: TRBJ1-1
size: NA
CDR3: CASSLVGGATGGGNTEAFF
DNA: TGCGCCAGCAGCTTGGTGGGAGGGGCGACAGGAGGAGGGAACACTGAAGCTTTCTTT

D: NA
length: 14
V: TRBV11-2
J: TRBJ2-7
size: NA
CDR3: CASSLSAGIGEQYF
DNA: TGTGCCAGCAGCTTATCTGCAGGCATCGGCGAGCAGTACTTC

D: TRBD2
length: 13
V: TRBV19
J: TRBJ2-7
size: NA
CDR3: CASREGNSYEQYF
DNA: TGTGCCAGTCGGGAGGGGAACTCCTACGAGCAGTACTTC

D: NA
length: 10
V: TRBV20-1
J: TRBJ1-1
size: NA
CDR3: CSVDSSEAFF
DNA: TGCAGTGTGGACAGTTCTGAAGCTTTCTTT

D: NA
length: 12
V: TRBV11-2
J: TRBJ1-5
size: NA
CDR3: CASSLGGLPQHF
DNA: TGTGCCAGCAGCTTAGGGGGCCTCCCCCAGCATTTT

D: NA
length: 16
V: TRBV25-1
J: TRBJ1-1
size: NA
CDR3: CASSVRDNLRGSEAFF
DNA: TGTGCCAGCAGTGTCCGGGACAACCTAAGGGGGTCTGAAGCTTTCTTT

D: TRBD1
length: 15
V: TRBV25-1
J: TRBJ2-7
size: NA
CDR3: CASSETGTGVNEQYF
DNA: TGTGCCAGCAGTGAGACCGGGACAGGGGTCAACGAGCAGTACTTC

D: NA
length: 14
V: TRBV6-1
J: TRBJ2-3
size: NA
CDR3: CASGDRQGTDTQYF
DNA: TGTGCCAGCGGTGACAGGCAAGGCACAGATACGCAGTATTTT

D: TRBD1
length: 19
V: TRBV10-3
J: TRBJ2-1
size: many
CDR3: CAISDPTGTGGLSYNEQFF
DNA: TGTGCCATCAGTGATCCCACCGGGACAGGGGGCCTCTCCTACAATGAGCAGTTCTTC

D: TRBD1
length: 19
V: TRBV18
J: TRBJ2-7
size: many
CDR3: CASSPISGQGAFGSYEQYF
DNA: TGTGCCAGCTCACCGATTTCAGGACAGGGGGCGTTTGGCTCCTACGAGCAGTACTTC

D: TRBD2
length: 18
V: TRBV5-6
J: TRBJ2-5
size: few
CDR3: CASSLVPSGRGVQETQYF
DNA: TGTGCCAGCAGCTTAGTGCCTAGCGGGAGGGGGGTTCAAGAGACCCAGTACTTC

D: NA
length: 14
V: TRBV7-9
J: TRBJ2-2
size: NA
CDR3: CASSLALDTGELFF
DNA: TGTGCCAGCAGCTTAGCGCTAGACACCGGGGAGCTGTTTTTT

D: TRBD2
length: 16
V: TRBV4-3
J: TRBJ2-5
size: NA
CDR3: CASSPGTSGSQETQYF
DNA: TGCGCCAGCAGCCCTGGGACTAGCGGGAGCCAAGAGACCCAGTACTTC

D: NA
length: 13
V: TRBV19
J: TRBJ2-1
size: NA
CDR3: CASRVLAGGEQFF
DNA: TGTGCCAGTAGAGTGCTCGCGGGTGGCGAGCAGTTCTTC

D: TRBD1
length: 15
V: TRBV11-2
J: TRBJ1-2
size: NA
CDR3: CASSTDRIHRYGYTF
DNA: TGTGCCAGCAGCACGGACAGGATACATCGCTATGGCTACACCTTC

D: TRBD2
length: 16
V: TRBV11-3
J: TRBJ2-5
size: NA
CDR3: CASSLGPGGGQETQYF
DNA: TGTGCCAGCAGCTTAGGACCGGGAGGGGGGCAAGAGACCCAGTACTTC

D: TRBD1
length: 15
V: TRBV5-5
J: TRBJ2-1
size: NA
CDR3: CASSYFGTGSDEQFF
DNA: TGTGCCAGCAGCTACTTCGGGACAGGGAGCGATGAGCAGTTCTTC

D: NA
length: 14
V: TRBV27
J: TRBJ1-5
size: NA
CDR3: CASSSQRQYQPQHF
DNA: TGTGCCAGCAGTTCCCAAAGACAGTATCAGCCCCAGCATTTT

D: TRBD2
length: 20
V: TRBV4-2
J: TRBJ2-7
size: NA
CDR3: CASSQERPPGLAGGSYEQYF
DNA: TGTGCCAGCAGCCAAGAAAGGCCCCCGGGACTAGCGGGAGGTTCCTACGAGCAGTACTTC

D: NA
length: 13
V: TRBV18
J: TRBJ1-1
size: NA
CDR3: CASSEFQGTEAFF
DNA: TGTGCCAGCTCAGAGTTCCAGGGCACTGAAGCTTTCTTT

D: TRBD2
length: 15
V: TRBV11-1
J: TRBJ2-7
size: few
CDR3: CASTTGLAGVFEQYF
DNA: TGTGCCAGCACCACGGGACTAGCGGGAGTCTTCGAGCAGTACTTC

D: NA
length: 13
V: TRBV30
J: TRBJ1-2
size: NA
CDR3: CAWSGNRDYGYTF
DNA: TGTGCCTGGAGTGGGAACAGGGATTATGGCTACACCTTC

D: NA
length: 14
V: TRBV30
J: TRBJ1-3
size: NA
CDR3: CAWGRDTSGNTIYF
DNA: TGTGCCTGGGGCCGAGACACCTCTGGAAACACCATATATTTT

D: NA
length: 16
V: TRBV4-1
J: TRBJ2-1
size: few
CDR3: CASSQAPTSPYNEQFF
DNA: TGCGCCAGCAGCCAAGCGCCGACTAGTCCCTACAATGAGCAGTTCTTC

D: NA
length: 17
V: TRBV6-1
J: TRBJ1-1
size: NA
CDR3: CASSGRRTADQNTEAFF
DNA: TGTGCCAGCAGTGGACGCAGGACAGCCGACCAGAACACTGAAGCTTTCTTT

D: NA
length: 16
V: TRBV18
J: TRBJ2-5
size: NA
CDR3: CASSPQRRGGQETQYF
DNA: TGTGCCAGCTCACCACAACGGAGGGGGGGCCAAGAGACCCAGTACTTC

D: TRBD1
length: 17
V: TRBV15
J: TRBJ1-4
size: NA
CDR3: CATSSDRVDRGVGKLFF
DNA: TGTGCCACCAGCAGCGACCGGGTGGACAGGGGGGTCGGAAAACTGTTTTTT

D: TRBD2
length: 15
V: TRBV6-4
J: TRBJ2-2
size: NA
CDR3: CASSLLAGNTGELFF
DNA: TGTGCCAGCAGCCTACTAGCGGGAAACACCGGGGAGCTGTTTTTT

D: NA
length: 15
V: TRBV18
J: TRBJ1-1
size: few
CDR3: CASSPRPGFLTEAFF
DNA: TGTGCCAGCTCACCACGTCCAGGGTTCTTGACTGAAGCTTTCTTT

D: TRBD1
length: 15
V: TRBV15
J: TRBJ1-2
size: NA
CDR3: CATSVGTGGFYGYTF
DNA: TGTGCCACCAGCGTAGGGACAGGGGGGTTCTATGGCTACACCTTC

D: NA
length: 17
V: TRBV25-1
J: TRBJ2-1
size: few
CDR3: CASSGLEQGRGANEQFF
DNA: TGTGCCAGCAGTGGACTCGAACAGGGAAGGGGCGCCAATGAGCAGTTCTTC

D: NA
length: 14
V: TRBV6-4
J: TRBJ2-2
size: NA
CDR3: CASSVQTNTGELFF
DNA: TGTGCCAGCAGTGTCCAAACTAACACCGGGGAGCTGTTTTTT

D: TRBD2
length: 14
V: TRBV10-2
J: TRBJ2-1
size: NA
CDR3: CASREASGNNEQFF
DNA: TGCGCCAGCAGGGAAGCTAGCGGCAACAATGAGCAGTTCTTC

D: NA
length: 14
V: TRBV11-3
J: TRBJ2-3
size: few
CDR3: CASSIDAGWNTQYF
DNA: TGTGCCAGCAGCATAGACGCAGGGTGGAATACGCAGTATTTT

D: TRBD2
length: 15
V: TRBV7-3
J: TRBJ2-1
size: NA
CDR3: CASSLRLAAYNEQFF
DNA: TGTGCCAGCAGCTTACGACTAGCGGCCTACAATGAGCAGTTCTTC

D: NA
length: 15
V: TRBV25-1
J: TRBJ2-2
size: NA
CDR3: CASSAIGGNTGELFF
DNA: TGTGCCAGCAGTGCGATAGGAGGGAACACCGGGGAGCTGTTTTTT

D: TRBD2
length: 15
V: TRBV11-2
J: TRBJ2-1
size: NA
CDR3: CASSQRLAGGRQPFF
DNA: TGTGCCAGCAGCCAAAGACTAGCGGGAGGGCGCCAGCCGTTCTTC

D: TRBD2
length: 14
V: TRBV28
J: TRBJ2-7
size: NA
CDR3: CASSAAGSYYEQYF
DNA: TGTGCCAGCAGTGCAGCGGGAAGCTACTACGAGCAGTACTTC

D: TRBD1
length: 15
V: TRBV24-1
J: TRBJ2-1
size: NA
CDR3: CATSGGTGRGTEQFF
DNA: TGTGCCACCAGTGGGGGGACAGGACGGGGGACCGAGCAGTTCTTC

D: NA
length: 13
V: TRBV2
J: TRBJ1-2
size: NA
CDR3: CASTEGTHYGYTF
DNA: TGTGCCAGCACCGAAGGGACTCACTATGGCTACACCTTC

D: NA
length: 16
V: TRBV2
J: TRBJ2-2
size: once
CDR3: CASSEGALLSAGELFF
DNA: TGTGCCAGCAGTGAGGGGGCTCTGCTCAGCGCCGGGGAGCTGTTTTTT

D: NA
length: 15
V: TRBV24-1
J: TRBJ2-1
size: NA
CDR3: CATSESDFPYNEQFF
DNA: TGTGCCACCAGTGAGTCCGACTTTCCGTACAATGAGCAGTTCTTC

D: TRBD2
length: 15
V: TRBV7-6
J: TRBJ2-7
size: NA
CDR3: CASSYVAGAINEQYF
DNA: TGTGCCAGCAGCTATGTAGCGGGAGCGATAAACGAGCAGTACTTC

D: TRBD2
length: 15
V: TRBV5-8
J: TRBJ2-1
size: NA
CDR3: CASSYTGTSYNEQFF
DNA: TGTGCCAGCAGCTATACCGGGACTAGCTACAATGAGCAGTTCTTC

D: TRBD1
length: 13
V: TRBV24-1
J: TRBJ1-2
size: NA
CDR3: CATSETGRYGYTF
DNA: TGTGCCACCAGTGAGACAGGGCGGTATGGCTACACCTTC

D: NA
length: 14
V: TRBV29-1
J: TRBJ2-7
size: NA
CDR3: CSVEVGQSSYEQYF
DNA: TGCAGCGTTGAAGTTGGGCAGAGCTCCTACGAGCAGTACTTC

D: TRBD1
length: 13
V: TRBV7-8
J: TRBJ2-7
size: NA
CDR3: CASSEDRGHEQYF
DNA: TGTGCCAGCAGCGAGGACAGGGGGCACGAGCAGTACTTC

D: NA
length: 13
V: TRBV6-1
J: TRBJ2-7
size: NA
CDR3: CASSEAHSYEQYF
DNA: TGTGCCAGCAGTGAAGCCCACTCCTACGAGCAGTACTTC

D: TRBD1
length: 15
V: TRBV19
J: TRBJ2-5
size: NA
CDR3: CASSIEDRGGETQYF
DNA: TGTGCCAGTAGTATAGAGGACAGGGGGGGAGAGACCCAGTACTTC

D: NA
length: 15
V: TRBV19
J: TRBJ1-2
size: NA
CDR3: CASSTAGRSRYGYTF
DNA: TGTGCCAGTAGTACCGCAGGGCGGAGTAGGTATGGCTACACCTTC

D: NA
length: 13
V: TRBV9
J: TRBJ2-7
size: NA
CDR3: CASSVGGRDEQYF
DNA: TGTGCCAGCAGCGTAGGTGGCAGGGACGAGCAGTACTTC